This T cell receptor beta chain was profiled in a study of response to subunit inactivated influenza vaccine. The CDR3 length is 13 residues. The germline V gene encodes CDR1 MDHEN and CDR2 SYDVKM. J lost 2 bases, V lost 6 bases, and 4 bases had no gene match. One entry per CDR3 protein, called by TCRdb with MiXCR from the RT-PCR reads. The table lists around 150,000 distinct CDR3 sequences, 11% of them singletons. This chain connects TRBV28 to TRBJ2-7, with 7 bases matching TRBD1. The sample here was non-naive T cells sorted from PBMCs, taken around seven weeks after vaccination. The receptor comes from a middle-aged man who received an inactivated influenza vaccine. CDR3 coding DNA: TGTGCCAGCAGCAGACAGGGAACCTACGAGCAGTACTTC. It translates to CASSRQGTYEQYF.